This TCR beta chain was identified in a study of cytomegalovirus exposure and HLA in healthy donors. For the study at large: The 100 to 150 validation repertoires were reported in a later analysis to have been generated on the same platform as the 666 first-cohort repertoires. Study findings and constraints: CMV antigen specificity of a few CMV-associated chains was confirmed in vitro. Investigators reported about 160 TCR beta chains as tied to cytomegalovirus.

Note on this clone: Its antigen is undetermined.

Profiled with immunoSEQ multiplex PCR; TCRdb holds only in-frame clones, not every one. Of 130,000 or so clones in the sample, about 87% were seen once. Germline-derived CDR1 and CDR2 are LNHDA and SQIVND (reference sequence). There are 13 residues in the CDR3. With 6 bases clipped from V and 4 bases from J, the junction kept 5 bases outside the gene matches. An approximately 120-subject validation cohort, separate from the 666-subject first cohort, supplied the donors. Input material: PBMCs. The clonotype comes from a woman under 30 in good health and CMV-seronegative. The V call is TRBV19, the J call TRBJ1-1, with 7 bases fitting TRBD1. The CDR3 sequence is CASRTGKGTEAFF. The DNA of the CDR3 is TGTGCCAGTAGGACAGGGAAAGGCACTGAAGCTTTCTTT.